Sequencing of this T cell receptor (beta chain) was carried out in a study of blood T cell repertoires in COVID-19. The germline gives CDR1 MNHEY, CDR2 SMNVEV (reference sequence). The trim removed 6 bases at V and 7 bases at J, leaving 8 bases unmatched. This CDR3 contains 14 residues. In the source study's methods: Using reference gene primer amplification, nucleated cell counts were estimated. TCRdb's copy holds only in-frame clones and misses some; the assay was immunoSEQ multiplex PCR. V, J and clone size derive from that table, while D and trimming were established from the DNA sequence. The sample has around 120,000 clones; about 80% are singletons.

The clonotype originates from a human donor in a cohort sampled during active COVID-19. The material sequenced was peripheral blood. V gene TRBV27 combines with J gene TRBJ2-2, with 7 bases lining up with TRBD1. DNA of the CDR3: TGTGCCAGCAGCACGACAGGGTCCGGCGGGGAGCTGTTTTTT. It translates to CASSTTGSGGELFF.